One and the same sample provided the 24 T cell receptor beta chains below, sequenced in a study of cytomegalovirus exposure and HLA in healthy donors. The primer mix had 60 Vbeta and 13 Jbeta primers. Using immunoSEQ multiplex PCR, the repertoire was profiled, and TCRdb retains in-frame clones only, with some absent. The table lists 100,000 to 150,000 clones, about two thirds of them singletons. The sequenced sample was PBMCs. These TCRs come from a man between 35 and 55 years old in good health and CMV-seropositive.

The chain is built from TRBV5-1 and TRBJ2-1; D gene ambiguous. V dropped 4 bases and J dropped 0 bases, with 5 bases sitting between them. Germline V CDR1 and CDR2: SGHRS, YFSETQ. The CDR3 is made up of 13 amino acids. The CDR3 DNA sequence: TGCGCCAGCAGCCCGAGCTCCTACAATGAGCAGTTCTTC. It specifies CASSPSSYNEQFF. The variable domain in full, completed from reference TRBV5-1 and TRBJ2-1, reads KAGVTQTPRYLIKTRGQQVTLSCSPISGHRSVSWYQQTPGQGLQFLFEYFSETQRNKGNFPGRFSGRQFSNSRSEMNVSTLELGDSALYLCASSPSSYNEQFFGPGTRLTVL.

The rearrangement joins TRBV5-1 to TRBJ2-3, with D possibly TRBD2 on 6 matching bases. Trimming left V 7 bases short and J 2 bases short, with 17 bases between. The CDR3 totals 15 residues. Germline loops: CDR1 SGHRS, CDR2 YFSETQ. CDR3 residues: CASARGAGYTDTQYF. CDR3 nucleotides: TGCGCCAGCGCACGAGGGGCGGGATACACAGATACGCAGTATTTT.

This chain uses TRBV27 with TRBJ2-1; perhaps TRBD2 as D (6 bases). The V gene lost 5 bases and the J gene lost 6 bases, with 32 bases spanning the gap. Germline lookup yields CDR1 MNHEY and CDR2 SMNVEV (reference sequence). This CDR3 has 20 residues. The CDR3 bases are TGTGCCAGCAGTCCCTCCAGCCCTCGACTAGTCCTCAGTGCCCGCAATGAGCAGTTCTTC. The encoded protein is CASSPSSPRLVLSARNEQFF.

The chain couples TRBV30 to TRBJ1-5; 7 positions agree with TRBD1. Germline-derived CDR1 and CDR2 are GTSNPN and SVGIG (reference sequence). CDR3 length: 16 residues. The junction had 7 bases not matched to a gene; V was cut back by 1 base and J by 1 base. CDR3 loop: CAWSAETGRSNQPQHF. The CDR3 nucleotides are TGTGCCTGGAGTGCCGAGACAGGGAGAAGCAATCAGCCCCAGCATTTT.

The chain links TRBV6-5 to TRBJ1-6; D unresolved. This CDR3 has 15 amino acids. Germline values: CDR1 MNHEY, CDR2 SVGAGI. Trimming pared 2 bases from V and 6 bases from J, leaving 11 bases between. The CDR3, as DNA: TGTGCCAGCAGTTACAAGCAGAACAGTAATTCACCCCTCCACTTT. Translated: CASSYKQNSNSPLHF.

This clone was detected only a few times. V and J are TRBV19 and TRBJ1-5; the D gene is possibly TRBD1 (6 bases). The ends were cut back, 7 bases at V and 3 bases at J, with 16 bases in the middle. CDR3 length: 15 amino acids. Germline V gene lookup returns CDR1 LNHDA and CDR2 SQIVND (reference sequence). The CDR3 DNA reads TGTGCCAGTACTCAACCTAGGACAGTCAATCAGCCCCAGCATTTT. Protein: CASTQPRTVNQPQHF.

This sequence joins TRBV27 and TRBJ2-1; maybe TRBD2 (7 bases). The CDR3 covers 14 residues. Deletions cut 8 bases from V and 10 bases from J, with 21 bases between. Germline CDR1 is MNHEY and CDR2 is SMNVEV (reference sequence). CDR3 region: CASRRAGALPEQFF. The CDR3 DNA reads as TGTGCCAGCCGCCGGGCGGGGGCCCTACCGGAGCAGTTCTTC.

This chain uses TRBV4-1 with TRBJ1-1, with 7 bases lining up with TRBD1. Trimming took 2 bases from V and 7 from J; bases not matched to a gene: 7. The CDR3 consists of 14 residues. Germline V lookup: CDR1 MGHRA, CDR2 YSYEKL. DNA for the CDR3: TGCGCCAGCAGCCAATTTAGGACAGGAAATGAAGCTTTCTTT. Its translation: CASSQFRTGNEAFF.

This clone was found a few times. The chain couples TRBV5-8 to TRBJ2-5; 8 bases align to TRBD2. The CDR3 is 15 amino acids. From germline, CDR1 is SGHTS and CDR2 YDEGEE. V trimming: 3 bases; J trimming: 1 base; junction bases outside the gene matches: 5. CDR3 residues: CASSSPAGGQETQYF. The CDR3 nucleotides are TGTGCCAGCAGCTCGCCGGCGGGAGGCCAAGAGACCCAGTACTTC.

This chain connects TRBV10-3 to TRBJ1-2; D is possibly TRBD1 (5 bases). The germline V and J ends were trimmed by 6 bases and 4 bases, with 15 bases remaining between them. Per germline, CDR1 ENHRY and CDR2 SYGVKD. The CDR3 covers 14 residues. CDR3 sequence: CAISDTGGLYGYTF. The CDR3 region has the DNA TGTGCCATCAGCGATACCGGGGGACTCTATGGCTACACCTTC.

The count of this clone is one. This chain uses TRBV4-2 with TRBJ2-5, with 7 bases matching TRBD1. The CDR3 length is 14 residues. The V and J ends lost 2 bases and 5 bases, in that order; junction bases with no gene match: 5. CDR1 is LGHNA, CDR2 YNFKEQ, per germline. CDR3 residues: CASSQRGQMETQYF. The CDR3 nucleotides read TGTGCCAGCAGCCAAAGGGGGCAAATGGAGACCCAGTACTTC.

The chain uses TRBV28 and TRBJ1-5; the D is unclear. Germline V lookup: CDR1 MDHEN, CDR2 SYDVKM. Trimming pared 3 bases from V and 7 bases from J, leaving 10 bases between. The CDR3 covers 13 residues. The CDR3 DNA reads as TGTGCCAGCAGTTTTGGACTGTACCAGCCCCAGCATTTT. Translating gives CASSFGLYQPQHF.

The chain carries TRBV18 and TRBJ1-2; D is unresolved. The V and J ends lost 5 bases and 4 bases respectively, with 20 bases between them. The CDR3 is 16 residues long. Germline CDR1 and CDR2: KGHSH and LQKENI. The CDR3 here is CASSSSSGVTSYGYTF. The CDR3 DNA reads TGTGCCAGCTCATCATCATCCGGGGTAACATCCTATGGCTACACCTTC. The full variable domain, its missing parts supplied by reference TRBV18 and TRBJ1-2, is NAGVMQNPRHLVRRRGQEARLRCSPMKGHSHVYWYRQLPEEGLKFMVYLQKENIIDESGMPKERFSAEFPKEGPSILRIQQVVRGDSAAYFCASSSSSGVTSYGYTFGSGTRLTVV.

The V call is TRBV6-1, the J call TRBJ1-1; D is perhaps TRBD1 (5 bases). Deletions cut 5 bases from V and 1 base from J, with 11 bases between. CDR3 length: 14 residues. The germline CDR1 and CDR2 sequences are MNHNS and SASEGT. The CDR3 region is CASSRHTGNTEAFF. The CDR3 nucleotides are TGTGCCAGCAGTCGACATACAGGGAACACTGAAGCTTTCTTT.

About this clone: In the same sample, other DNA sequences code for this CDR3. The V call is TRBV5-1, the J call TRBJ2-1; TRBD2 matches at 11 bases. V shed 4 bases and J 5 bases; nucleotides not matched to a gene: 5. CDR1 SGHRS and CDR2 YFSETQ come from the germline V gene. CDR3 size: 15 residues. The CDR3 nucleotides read TGCGCCAGCAGCCAGGGACTAGCGGCAAACAATGAGCAGTTCTTC. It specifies CASSQGLAANNEQFF.

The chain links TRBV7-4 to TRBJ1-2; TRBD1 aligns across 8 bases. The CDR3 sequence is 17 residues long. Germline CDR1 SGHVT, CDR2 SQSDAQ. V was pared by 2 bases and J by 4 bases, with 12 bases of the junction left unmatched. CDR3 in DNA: TGTGCCAGCAGCTTAAAGCCACAAGGACAGGGAGGCTATGGCTACACCTTC. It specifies CASSLKPQGQGGYGYTF.

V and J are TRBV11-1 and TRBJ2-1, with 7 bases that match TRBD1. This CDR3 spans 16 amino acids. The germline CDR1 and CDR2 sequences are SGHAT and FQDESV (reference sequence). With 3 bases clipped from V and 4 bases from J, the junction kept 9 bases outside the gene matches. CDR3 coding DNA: TGTGCCAGCAGCTTTCGAGGTGAACAGGGGTACAATGAGCAGTTCTTC. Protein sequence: CASSFRGEQGYNEQFF.

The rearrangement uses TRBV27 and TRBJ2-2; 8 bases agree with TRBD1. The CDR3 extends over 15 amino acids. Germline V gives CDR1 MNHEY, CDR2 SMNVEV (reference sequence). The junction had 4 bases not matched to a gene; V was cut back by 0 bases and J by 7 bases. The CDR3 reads CASSLSLDRVGELFF. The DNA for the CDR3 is TGTGCCAGCAGTTTATCCTTGGACAGGGTCGGGGAGCTGTTTTTT.

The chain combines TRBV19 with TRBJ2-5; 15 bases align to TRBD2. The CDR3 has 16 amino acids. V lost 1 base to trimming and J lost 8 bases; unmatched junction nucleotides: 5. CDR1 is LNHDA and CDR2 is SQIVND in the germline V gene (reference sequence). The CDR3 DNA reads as TGTGCCAGTAGTATAGGTAGGACTAGCGGGGGGGACACCCAGTACTTC. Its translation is CASSIGRTSGGDTQYF.

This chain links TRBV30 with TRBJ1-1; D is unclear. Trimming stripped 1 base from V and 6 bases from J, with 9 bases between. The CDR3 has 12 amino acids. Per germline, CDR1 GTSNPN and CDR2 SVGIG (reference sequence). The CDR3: CAWSGQAAEAFF. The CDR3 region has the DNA TGTGCCTGGAGTGGACAAGCCGCTGAAGCTTTCTTT.

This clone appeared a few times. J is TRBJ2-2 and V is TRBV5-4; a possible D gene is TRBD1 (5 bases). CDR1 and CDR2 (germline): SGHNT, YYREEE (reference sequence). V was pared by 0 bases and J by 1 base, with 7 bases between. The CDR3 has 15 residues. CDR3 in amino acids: CASSLGGQNTGELFF. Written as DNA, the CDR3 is TGTGCCAGCAGCTTGGGTGGACAGAACACCGGGGAGCTGTTTTTT. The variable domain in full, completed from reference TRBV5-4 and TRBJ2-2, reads ETGVTQSPTHLIKTRGQQVTLRCSSQSGHNTVSWYQQALGQGPQFIFQYYREEENGRGNFPPRFSGLQFPNYSSELNVNALELDDSALYLCASSLGGQNTGELFFGEGSRLTVL.

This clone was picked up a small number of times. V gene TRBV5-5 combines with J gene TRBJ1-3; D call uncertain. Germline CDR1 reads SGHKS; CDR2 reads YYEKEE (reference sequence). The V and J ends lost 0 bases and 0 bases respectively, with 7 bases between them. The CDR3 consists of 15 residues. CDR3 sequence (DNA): TGTGCCAGCAGCTTGGGCCCGAGCTCTGGAAACACCATATATTTT. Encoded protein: CASSLGPSSGNTIYF. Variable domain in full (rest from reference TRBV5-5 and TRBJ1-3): DAGVTQSPTHLIKTRGQQVTLRCSPISGHKSVSWYQQVLGQGPQFIFQYYEKEERGRGNFPDRFSARQFPNYSSELNVNALLLGDSALYLCASSLGPSSGNTIYFGEGSWLTVV.

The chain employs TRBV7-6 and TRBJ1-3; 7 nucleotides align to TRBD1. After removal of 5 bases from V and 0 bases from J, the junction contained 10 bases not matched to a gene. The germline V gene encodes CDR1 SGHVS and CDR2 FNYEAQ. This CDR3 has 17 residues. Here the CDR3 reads CASSHLKGTASGNTIYF. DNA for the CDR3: TGTGCCAGCAGCCACTTAAAGGGGACAGCCTCTGGAAACACCATATATTTT.

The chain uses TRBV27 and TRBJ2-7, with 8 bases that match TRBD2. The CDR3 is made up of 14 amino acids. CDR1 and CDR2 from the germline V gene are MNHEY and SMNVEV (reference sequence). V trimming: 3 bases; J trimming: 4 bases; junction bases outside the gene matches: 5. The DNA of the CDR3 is TGTGCCAGCAGTTTCCGGGAGGGCCTATACGAGCAGTACTTC. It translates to CASSFREGLYEQYF.